These 8 T cell receptor beta chains were all obtained from the same sample, sequenced in a study of blood T cells in healthy people across ages (dated by TCRdb to about 2015). The protocol used for the library was 5' RACE. The sequencer was an Illumina HiSeq 2500. A second PCR of roughly 6 to 12 cycles was performed with a sample-barcoded 5' primer and a J-beta primer mix. Through fastp at Q25 and MiXCR, TCRdb rebuilt clones from the public reads, retaining in-frame beta chains. Entries that share a CDR3 protein sequence are merged under the most common genes and DNA. The sample yields around 1,000,000 distinct CDR3 sequences; around 25% were counted once. Jointly, the top ten make up approximately 0.75% of the sample. Another study also made use of these data, one on T cells of mothers and their children.

Material: blood. The origin of the receptors is a girl aged 2 to 10 in good health.

The V gene is TRBV7-2, the J gene TRBJ2-1; D is uncertain. V lost 1 base, J lost 0 bases, and 10 bases lay in between. This CDR3 has 16 amino acids. CDR1 and CDR2 from the germline V gene are SGHTA and FQGNSA. CDR3 in DNA: TGTGCCAGCAGCTTAGTCCCAGATAGCTCCTACAATGAGCAGTTCTTC. This codes for CASSLVPDSSYNEQFF. Supplemented by reference TRBV7-2 and TRBJ2-1, the full variable domain reads GAGVSQSPSNKVTEKGKDVELRCDPISGHTALYWYRQSLGQGLEFLIYFQGNSAPDKSGLPSDRFSAERTGGSVSTLTIQRTQQEDSAVYLCASSLVPDSSYNEQFFGPGTRLTVL.

This chain joins TRBV20-1 and TRBJ2-7, with D perhaps TRBD1 (6 bases). This CDR3 has 16 amino acids. Germline values: CDR1 DFQATT, CDR2 SNEGSKA (reference sequence). V lost 4 bases and J 2 bases, leaving 21 bases between the germline ends. DNA of the CDR3: TGCAGTGCTACGTTAAGCGACGGACAGTCCACCTACGAGCAGTACTTC. It translates to CSATLSDGQSTYEQYF.

The chain employs TRBV12-3 or TRBV12-4 and TRBJ1-4; D not certain. V was shortened by 3 bases and J by 8 bases, with 7 bases between the two germline ends. The CDR3 runs to 12 residues. CDR3 nucleotide sequence: TGTGCCAGCAGTTTGTATAGAGAAAAACTGTTTTTT. It yields the protein CASSLYREKLFF.

Concerning this clonotype itself: At one end, the junction sequence differs from germline, possibly due to a read error. The rearrangement uses TRBV7-7 and TRBJ2-5; 7 nucleotides line up with TRBD2. This CDR3 region has 15 residues. Germline-derived CDR1 and CDR2 are SSHAT and FNYEAQ (reference sequence). The chain's CDR3 is CASSRFSGLTETQYF. The DNA of the CDR3 is TGTGCTAGCAGCCGATTTTCGGGACTAACGGAGACCCAGTACTTC.

This clonotype was seen only a few times. The chain links TRBV28 to TRBJ1-2, with 7 bases lining up with TRBD1. Germline CDR1 is MDHEN and CDR2 is SYDVKM. The CDR3 totals 15 residues. Trimming cost V 1 base and J 7 bases; bases outside gene matches: 9. The CDR3 here is CASSLSGQDSLGYTF. CDR3 nucleotides: TGTGCCAGCAGTTTATCTGGACAGGATTCGCTTGGCTACACCTTC.

The chain carries TRBV19 and TRBJ1-1, with 7 bases identical to TRBD1. V shed 7 bases and J 5 bases; nucleotides not matched to a gene: 7. Germline V lookup: CDR1 LNHDA, CDR2 SQIVND (reference sequence). The CDR3 is made up of 13 amino acids. The CDR3 protein is CASKDRDWTEAFF. DNA of the CDR3: TGTGCCAGTAAAGACAGGGATTGGACTGAAGCTTTCTTT.

The gene calls are TRBV4-1 and TRBJ1-5; D call uncertain. CDR1 and CDR2 (germline): MGHRA, YSYEKL. The CDR3 is 15 amino acids. The V gene lost 4 bases and the J gene lost 0 bases, with 10 bases spanning the gap. Here the CDR3 reads CASSLSEYSNQPQHF. The CDR3, as DNA: TGCGCCAGCAGCCTTTCAGAGTATAGCAATCAGCCCCAGCATTTT.

The CDR3 region is CASSFRFSDEQFF. For the CDR3, the DNA is TGTGCCAGCAGTTTCAGGTTTAGTGATGAGCAGTTCTTC. The chain couples TRBV28 to TRBJ2-5; D uncertain. With the DNA end fitting TRBJ2-1 better, the J assignment may be wrong. CDR1 and CDR2 (germline): MDHEN, SYDVKM. CDR3 length: 13 residues.